What follows are 12 T cell receptor beta chains derived from one specimen sequenced in a study of blood T cell repertoires in COVID-19. Sequencing was performed with immunoSEQ multiplex PCR; in TCRdb, only in-frame clones are kept and a portion is missing. The sample records over 100,000 clones, over 70% being singletons. Sequencing was performed on peripheral blood. The receptors stem from a woman aged 45-59 years with acute or convalescent COVID-19.

The chain carries TRBV5-1 and TRBJ2-3; TRBD2 is a possible D gene (6 bases). Trimming removed 7 bases from V and 6 bases from J, with 18 bases in between. This CDR3 is built from 14 residues. Germline V gene lookup returns CDR1 SGHRS and CDR2 YFSETQ. DNA for the CDR3: TGCGCCAGCTTACTGGAGGGGAGTGAGGATACGCAGTATTTT. The encoded protein is CASLLEGSEDTQYF. Full variable domain (rest looked up from reference TRBV5-1 and TRBJ2-3): KAGVTQTPRYLIKTRGQQVTLSCSPISGHRSVSWYQQTPGQGLQFLFEYFSETQRNKGNFPGRFSGRQFSNSRSEMNVSTLELGDSALYLCASLLEGSEDTQYFGPGTRLTVL.

The chain carries TRBV18 and TRBJ1-2; 7 bases are shared with TRBD1. The V segment lost 0 bases and the J segment 12 bases; nucleotides outside the gene matches: 10. Germline assignment: CDR1 KGHSH and CDR2 LQKENI. The CDR3 loop spans 14 amino acids. CDR3 protein: CASSPPSGDRKDTF. The CDR3 coding sequence is TGTGCCAGCTCACCACCCTCGGGGGACAGAAAGGACACCTTC.

This clone was counted only a few times. The chain employs TRBV30 and TRBJ1-3; TRBD1 aligns across 8 bases. Germline loops: CDR1 GTSNPN, CDR2 SVGIG (reference sequence). V lost 3 bases to trimming and J lost 4 bases; unmatched junction nucleotides: 14. The CDR3 consists of 17 residues. The CDR3 here is CAWRGTSQGARGNTIYF. The DNA of the CDR3 is TGTGCCTGGAGGGGAACCTCTCAGGGGGCTCGAGGAAACACCATATATTTT.

The chain employs TRBV30 and TRBJ2-3; 11 bases match TRBD2. The CDR3 runs 14 residues. Losses at the gene ends were 5 bases for V and 4 bases for J; bases not matched to a gene: 5. CDR1 is GTSNPN and CDR2 is SVGIG in the germline V gene (reference sequence). The CDR3 protein is CAWRLAGSADTQYF. Here the CDR3 DNA reads TGTGCCTGGCGACTAGCGGGGTCGGCAGATACGCAGTATTTT.

The chain has TRBV3-1 (or the pseudogene TRBV3-2) and TRBJ2-5; 12 bases match TRBD2. CDR1 and CDR2 (germline): LGHDT, YNNKEL (reference sequence). The CDR3 contains 16 residues. J lost 1 base, V lost 8 bases, and 8 bases had no gene match. The CDR3 DNA is TGTGCCAGCGCCAAGACTAGCGGGGGACCCCAAGAGACCCAGTACTTC. It specifies CASAKTSGGPQETQYF.

This clone was seen a few times. The CDR3 nucleotides read TGTGCCAGCGCCCTAATATGGGGAGACTATAGCAATCAGCCCCAGCATTTT. It encodes CASALIWGDYSNQPQHF. V usage is TRBV28 and J usage is TRBJ1-5; no firm D call. Germline V gene sequence: CDR1 MDHEN, CDR2 SYDVKM. V was trimmed by 8 bases and J by 0 bases, leaving 20 bases between them. The CDR3 has 17 amino acids.

The table lists this clone with a few counts. The CDR3 bases are TGCGCCAGCAGCTTGGTTCCAGGGATCTACGTTGAGCAGTACTTC. Residues: CASSLVPGIYVEQYF. The V and J genes are TRBV5-1 and TRBJ2-7, with D perhaps TRBD1 (5 bases). V lost 0 bases, J lost 7 bases, and 17 bases lay in between. Germline CDR1 and CDR2: SGHRS and YFSETQ. The CDR3 is 15 residues long. Full variable domain (remainder filled in from reference TRBV5-1 and TRBJ2-7): KAGVTQTPRYLIKTRGQQVTLSCSPISGHRSVSWYQQTPGQGLQFLFEYFSETQRNKGNFPGRFSGRQFSNSRSEMNVSTLELGDSALYLCASSLVPGIYVEQYFGPGTRLTVT.

CDR3 loop: CASSNRGTYEQYF. The DNA of the CDR3 is TGTGCCAGTTCGAACAGGGGAACCTACGAGCAGTACTTC. The gene calls are TRBV19 and TRBJ2-7, with 7 bases lining up with TRBD1. This CDR3 region has 13 residues. Germline lookup yields CDR1 LNHDA and CDR2 SQIVND (reference sequence). The ends lost 8 bases at V and 2 bases at J; junction bases unmatched: 6.

The V and J genes are TRBV6-5 and TRBJ2-7; 8 bases map to TRBD2. From germline, CDR1 is MNHEY and CDR2 SVGAGI. V shed 6 bases and J 5 bases; nucleotides not matched to a gene: 12. The CDR3 extends over 15 amino acids. The CDR3, as DNA: TGTGCCAGCAGCCAAATCGGGGGGGGCAGTAACGAGCAGTACTTC. It translates to CASSQIGGGSNEQYF.

The genes are TRBV5-1 and TRBJ2-3; 11 bases align to TRBD2. This CDR3 is 13 amino acids long. The germline CDR1 and CDR2 sequences are SGHRS and YFSETQ. J lost 9 bases, V lost 4 bases, and 4 bases had no gene match. The CDR3 nucleotides are TGCGCCAGCAGCATTCTAGCGGGGGGCACGCAGTATTTT. This codes for CASSILAGGTQYF.

This chain uses TRBV11-1 with TRBJ1-1, with D perhaps matching TRBD1 (6 bases). V was clipped by 6 bases and J by 2 bases, with 13 bases between them. This CDR3 is built from 14 residues. Germline V lookup: CDR1 SGHAT, CDR2 FQDESV (reference sequence). This chain's CDR3 is CASSLGQINTEAFF. The CDR3 DNA reads as TGTGCCAGCAGTCTCGGACAGATTAACACTGAAGCTTTCTTT.

This clone was seen a few times. The rearrangement joins TRBV19 to TRBJ1-5; 7 bases align to TRBD1. Trimming took 3 bases from V and 3 from J; bases not matched to a gene: 2. The CDR3 loop spans 14 amino acids. From germline, CDR1 is LNHDA and CDR2 SQIVND (reference sequence). The CDR3 spells CASSIGQDNQPQHF. The CDR3 coding sequence is TGTGCCAGTAGTATCGGACAGGACAATCAGCCCCAGCATTTT.